Following are 9 T cell receptor beta chains from one sample sequenced in a study of CD8 T cells in Susac syndrome. Reverse transcription of roughly 0.5 to 1 ug RNA was performed with random hexamers. From the immunoSEQ multiplex PCR reads, TCRdb called clonotypes with MiXCR, one entry per CDR3 protein. The sample includes 70,000 to 100,000 distinct CDR3 sequences, about 96% seen only once; the top ten take approximately 0.62%. Sequenced input: CD8+ T cells from PBMCs. Source of these receptors: a human donor with Susac syndrome.

This clonotype was found once. This chain uses TRBV6-5 with TRBJ2-7, with 9 bases matching TRBD1. The ends lost 5 bases at V and 8 bases at J; junction bases unmatched: 13. The CDR3 length is 15 residues. In germline, CDR1 is MNHEY, CDR2 SVGAGI. CDR3 sequence (DNA): TGTGCCAGCAGTCCAAGGACAGGGGTCTTCCTAAAGCAGTACTTC. It yields the protein CASSPRTGVFLKQYF.

CDR3 nucleotide sequence: TGTGCCAGCACCCCAAGGGGGGGCCTTGACGGGGAGCTGTTTTTT. This sequence encodes CASTPRGGLDGELFF. The V call is TRBV12-3 or TRBV12-4, the J call TRBJ2-2; D may be TRBD2 (7 bases). V lost 7 bases to trimming and J lost 7 bases, with 19 bases between them. CDR3 size: 15 residues.

CDR3 loop: CASSYVLAGGTSRETQYF. The CDR3 DNA follows: TGTGCCAGCAGTTACGTTCTAGCGGGGGGGACCTCGCGAGAGACCCAGTACTTC. The J gene is TRBJ2-5, the V gene TRBV6-5; TRBD2 aligns across 12 bases. The CDR3 runs to 18 residues. The germline V gene has CDR1 MNHEY and CDR2 SVGAGI. The J segment lost 4 bases and the V segment lost 2 bases, leaving 11 bases of the junction unmatched.

The chain links TRBV14 to TRBJ1-1; 9 positions agree with TRBD1. Germline V gene data show CDR1 as SGHDN and CDR2 as FVKESK. CDR3 length equals 14 residues. V lost 5 bases, J lost 1 base, and 2 bases stayed unmatched. The CDR3 region is CASSEGQGNTEAFF. As DNA, the CDR3 is TGTGCCAGCAGCGAGGGACAGGGGAACACTGAAGCTTTCTTT. Full variable domain (missing parts from reference TRBV14 and TRBJ1-1): EAGVTQFPSHSVIEKGQTVTLRCDPISGHDNLYWYRRVMGKEIKFLLHFVKESKQDESGMPNNRFLAERTGGTYSTLKVQPAELEDSGVYFCASSEGQGNTEAFFGQGTRLTVV.

The rearrangement links TRBV2 to TRBJ1-5, with D possibly being TRBD1 (5 bases). The germline V gene encodes CDR1 SNHLY and CDR2 FYNNEI. This CDR3 has 13 amino acids. V lost 2 bases, J lost 6 bases, and 8 bases lay in between. Here the CDR3 reads CASSEKGSQPQHF. CDR3 nucleotide sequence: TGTGCCAGCAGTGAAAAGGGGTCTCAGCCCCAGCATTTT.

This clonotype was detected only once. This chain links TRBV20-1 with TRBJ2-1; D might be TRBD1 or TRBD2, each matching 6 bases. V was shortened by 8 bases and J by 3 bases, with 17 bases between the two germline ends. Germline V CDR1 and CDR2: DFQATT, SNEGSKA (reference sequence). This CDR3 is 14 amino acids long. CDR3 in amino acids: CSIPVEGGYNEQFF. Here the CDR3 DNA reads TGCAGTATCCCGGTGGAGGGGGGCTACAATGAGCAGTTCTTC.

The gene calls are TRBV4-2 and TRBJ1-4; D call uncertain. Germline V gene sequence: CDR1 LGHNA, CDR2 YNFKEQ. The germline V and J ends were trimmed by 0 bases and 5 bases, with 10 bases remaining between them. This CDR3 has 15 amino acids. In DNA, the CDR3 is TGTGCCAGCAGCCAAGAGTCCCTAAGGAATGAAAAACTGTTTTTT. Translation gives CASSQESLRNEKLFF.

This rearrangement joins TRBV7-3 to TRBJ2-1, with 9 bases matching TRBD2. Germline assignment: CDR1 SGHTA and CDR2 FQGTGA. Trimming removed 5 bases from V and 8 bases from J; junction bases left unmatched: 13. The CDR3 sequence is 16 residues long. This CDR3 reads CASSRTAGGRRDEQFF. The CDR3 bases are TGTGCCAGCAGCCGTACCGCGGGGGGGAGGAGGGATGAGCAGTTCTTC.

The gene calls are TRBV30 and TRBJ1-1, with 7 bases that match TRBD1. With V trimmed by 6 bases and J by 4 bases, 17 bases remained unmatched. CDR1 and CDR2 (germline): GTSNPN, SVGIG (reference sequence). The CDR3 length is 16 residues. The CDR3 spells CACPQGDGQVVTEAFF. The CDR3 coding sequence is TGTGCCTGCCCCCAGGGGGATGGACAGGTCGTCACTGAAGCTTTCTTT.